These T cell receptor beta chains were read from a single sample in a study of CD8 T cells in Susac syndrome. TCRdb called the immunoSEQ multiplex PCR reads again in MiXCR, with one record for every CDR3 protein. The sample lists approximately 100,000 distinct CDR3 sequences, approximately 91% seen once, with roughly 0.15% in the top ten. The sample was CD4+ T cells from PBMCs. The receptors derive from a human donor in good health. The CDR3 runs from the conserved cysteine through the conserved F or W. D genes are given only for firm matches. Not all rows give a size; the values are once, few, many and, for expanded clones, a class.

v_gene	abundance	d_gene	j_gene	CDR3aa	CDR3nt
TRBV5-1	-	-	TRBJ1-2	CASSFGQPQNYGYTF	TGCGCCAGCAGCTTTGGACAGCCCCAAAACTATGGCTACACCTTC
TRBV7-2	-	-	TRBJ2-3	CASSLEVGRSTDTQYF	TGTGCCAGCAGCTTAGAGGTGGGGCGAAGCACAGATACGCAGTATTTT
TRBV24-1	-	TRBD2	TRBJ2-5	CATSGGREETQYF	TGTGCCACCAGTGGGGGGAGGGAAGAGACCCAGTACTTC
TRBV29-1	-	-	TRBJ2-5	CSVEGGSETQYF	TGCAGCGTTGAAGGGGGTAGCGAGACCCAGTACTTC
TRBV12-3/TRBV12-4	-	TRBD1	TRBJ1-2	CASYPTGGLYGYTF	TGTGCCAGTTACCCGACAGGGGGCTTATATGGCTACACCTTC
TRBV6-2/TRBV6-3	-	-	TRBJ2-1	CASSYNGNEQFF	TGTGCCAGCAGTTACAACGGGAATGAGCAGTTCTTC
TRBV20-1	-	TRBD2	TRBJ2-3	CSERETSTDTQYF	TGCAGTGAGCGGGAAACTAGCACAGATACGCAGTATTTT
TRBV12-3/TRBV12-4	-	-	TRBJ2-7	CASSLQGKYEQYF	TGTGCCAGCAGTTTACAGGGAAAATACGAGCAGTACTTC
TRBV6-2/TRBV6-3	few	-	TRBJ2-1	CASSWGLHNEQFF	TGTGCCAGCAGTTGGGGACTGCACAATGAGCAGTTCTTC
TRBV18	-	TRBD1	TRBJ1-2	CASSLNTGQGDYGYTF	TGTGCCAGCTCACTTAACACAGGACAGGGCGACTATGGCTACACCTTC
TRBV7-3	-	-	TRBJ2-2	CASSLGAGNTGELFF	TGTGCCAGCAGCTTAGGAGCGGGTAACACCGGGGAGCTGTTTTTT
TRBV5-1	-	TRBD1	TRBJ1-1	CASTPDRVYTEAFF	TGCGCCAGCACCCCCGACAGGGTGTACACTGAAGCTTTCTTT
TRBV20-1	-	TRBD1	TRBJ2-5	CSALRQGRETQYF	TGCAGTGCTCTAAGACAGGGAAGAGAGACCCAGTACTTC
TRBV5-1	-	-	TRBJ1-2	CASSPRARGYGYTF	TGCGCCAGCAGCCCCCGGGCGAGGGGCTATGGCTACACCTTC
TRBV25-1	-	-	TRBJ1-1	CASSESKPLGTAGNTEAFF	TGTGCCAGCAGTGAATCAAAACCCTTGGGGACGGCGGGGAACACTGAAGCTTTCTTT
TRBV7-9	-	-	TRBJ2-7	CASSLRGYEQYF	TGTGCCAGCAGCTTACGCGGGTACGAGCAGTACTTC
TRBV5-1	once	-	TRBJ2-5	CASSLGPTGGETQYF	TGCGCCAGCAGCTTGGGACCCACGGGCGGGGAGACCCAGTACTTC
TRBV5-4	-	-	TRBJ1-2	CASSLPGELGGYTF	TGTGCCAGCAGCCTGCCGGGGGAGTTGGGTGGCTACACCTTC
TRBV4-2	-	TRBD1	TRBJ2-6	CASSQQGESSGANVLTF	TGTGCCAGCAGCCAACAGGGGGAGTCCTCTGGGGCCAACGTCCTGACTTTC
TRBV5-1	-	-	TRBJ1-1	CASSLGALQGGNTEAFF	TGCGCCAGCAGCTTGGGTGCCCTACAGGGCGGCAACACTGAAGCTTTCTTT
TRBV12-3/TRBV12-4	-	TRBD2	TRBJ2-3	CASSTRLAAGDTQYF	TGTGCCAGCAGTACCCGACTAGCAGCCGGGGATACGCAGTATTTT
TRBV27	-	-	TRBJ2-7	CASSLTGNPPYEQYF	TGTGCCAGCAGTTTAACGGGGAATCCCCCCTACGAGCAGTACTTC
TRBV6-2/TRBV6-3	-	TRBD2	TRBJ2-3	CASRAGGGTDTQYF	TGTGCCAGCAGAGCGGGAGGCGGCACAGATACGCAGTATTTT